This is a list of T cell receptor beta chains from one sample in a study of technical replicates of blood from a handful of donors. TCRdb's table, derived via immunoSEQ multiplex PCR, lists solely in-frame clones and lacks some. The sample consists of roughly 79,000 clones, just under 95% of them appearing once. Sample: T cells isolated from PBMCs. All receptors come from a human donor in good health. The CDR3 runs from the conserved cysteine through the conserved F or W. The D gene is left open where the match is weak. Size is omitted from some rows. Given values are once, few, many or a class for expanded clones.

>TRBJ2-1|.|.|TRBV30
TGTGCCTGGAGTGGTATAGCTACTTCCTACAATGAGCAGTTCTTC
CAWSGIATSYNEQFF
>TRBJ2-1|.|.|TRBV9
TGTGCCAGCAGCTGGCCATCCGATGAGCAGTTCTTC
CASSWPSDEQFF
>TRBJ2-7|.|TRBD2|TRBV9
TGTGCCAGCAGCGTAGGATTGGGGGGGTCCTACGAGCAGTACTTC
CASSVGLGGSYEQYF
>TRBJ2-7|.|.|TRBV4-3
TGCGCCAGCAGCCAAGATCAGCAGGGATTCTACGAGCAGTACTTC
CASSQDQQGFYEQYF
>TRBJ1-2|.|.|TRBV10-3
TGTGCCATCAGGACAACAGGGTTGATTGGCTACACCTTC
CAIRTTGLIGYTF
>TRBJ2-3|.|TRBD1|TRBV7-2
TGTGCCAGCAGCTTCGGACAGGGGACAGATACGCAGTATTTT
CASSFGQGTDTQYF
>TRBJ2-7|.|.|TRBV14
TGTGCCAGCAGCTACAGGTTTGACGAGCAGTACTTC
CASSYRFDEQYF
>TRBJ2-1|.|TRBD2|TRBV27
TGTGCCAGCAGTCCCTTTAGCGGGAGCTCCTACAATGAGCAGTTCTTC
CASSPFSGSSYNEQFF
>TRBJ2-7|.|.|TRBV7-8
TGTGCCAGCAGCTTAGGGGCGGGCTTCTCCTACGAGCAGTACTTC
CASSLGAGFSYEQYF
>TRBJ2-3|.|.|TRBV29-1
TGCAGCGTTCCTCCGACCCGACAAGGCACAGATACGCAGTATTTT
CSVPPTRQGTDTQYF
>TRBJ1-1|once|TRBD1|TRBV7-9
TGTGCCAGCAGCTTCACAGGGGTTGAAGCTTTCTTT
CASSFTGVEAFF
>TRBJ1-1|.|TRBD1|TRBV7-2
TGTGCCAGCAGCCAAACAGGGGGAACTGAAGCTTTCTTT
CASSQTGGTEAFF
>TRBJ2-1|.|.|TRBV11-3
TGTGCCAGCAGCTACCGGGACACCAAGAATGAGCAGTTCTTC
CASSYRDTKNEQFF
>TRBJ1-1|.|TRBD1|TRBV6-5
TGTGCCAGCAGGTCGGGGGACAGGTTAAACACTGAAGCTTTCTTT
CASRSGDRLNTEAFF
>TRBJ2-7|.|TRBD2|TRBV7-3
TGTGCCAGCAGCTTCAGTGGTTCTTTCGGGACTAGCTTTTCGGCCTCCTACGAGCAGTACTTC
CASSFSGSFGTSFSASYEQYF
>TRBJ2-6|.|TRBD1|TRBV19
TGTGCCAGTAGTGGAGACAGGGCTGGGGCCAACGTCCTGACTTTC
CASSGDRAGANVLTF
>TRBJ2-3|.|TRBD2|TRBV29-1
TGCAGCGTGTGTGGGACTAGCGGGAGCACAGATACGCAGTATTTT
CSVCGTSGSTDTQYF
>TRBJ2-7|.|.|TRBV5-6
TGTGCCAGCAGCGAACTGGCGGGGACCTTTTACGAGCAGTACTTC
CASSELAGTFYEQYF
>TRBJ2-3|.|TRBD1|TRBV9
TGTGCCAGCAGCCCGACCGGACAGGGCGGCACAGATACGCAGTATTTT
CASSPTGQGGTDTQYF
>TRBJ2-2|.|.|TRBV7-9
TGTGCCAGCAGCCCCCCAAGGGGTCCATCAGGGACCGGGGAGCTGTTTTTT
CASSPPRGPSGTGELFF
>TRBJ2-7|.|TRBD2|TRBV7-9
TGTGCCAGCTCACCGGCTAGCGGGAGTTACGAGCAGTACTTC
CASSPASGSYEQYF
>TRBJ1-3|.|TRBD1|TRBV10-3
TGTGCCCGTGGTCAGGGGGGTTCGGACACCATATATTTT
CARGQGGSDTIYF
>TRBJ1-2|.|TRBD1|TRBV28
TGTGCCAGCAGTTTGAGGACAGGGTATGGCTACACCTTC
CASSLRTGYGYTF
>TRBJ1-1|.|TRBD1|TRBV13
TGTGCCAGCAGCTGGGCAGGGGGCACTGAAGCTTTCTTT
CASSWAGGTEAFF
>TRBJ2-3|few|TRBD1|TRBV7-3
TGTGCCAGCAGCTTAAAGACAGGGGCGAACACAGATACGCAGTATTTT
CASSLKTGANTDTQYF
>TRBJ2-1|.|TRBD2|TRBV4-2
TGTGCCAGCAGCCAAGGGGCTAGCGGGAGTGATGAGCAGTTCTTC
CASSQGASGSDEQFF
>TRBJ2-7|.|TRBD2|TRBV11-2
TGTGCCAGCAGCTTAGGGACTAGCGGGGACAAGCAGTACTTC
CASSLGTSGDKQYF
>TRBJ2-3|.|TRBD2|TRBV25-1
TGTGCCAGCAGTGAATCCCACACTAGCGGGAGAGTCACAGATACGCAGTATTTT
CASSESHTSGRVTDTQYF
>TRBJ1-1|.|.|TRBV30
TGTGCCTGGAGTGTGCAGGGGATAGGTACTGAAGCTTTCTTT
CAWSVQGIGTEAFF
>TRBJ2-3|.|TRBD2|TRBV6-1
TGTGCCAGCAGTGAAGGACTAGCGGGATATGATACGCAGTATTTT
CASSEGLAGYDTQYF
>TRBJ1-1|.|.|TRBV7-2
TGTGCCAGCAGCTTAGTGGGGGGGGTAGGCACTGAAGCTTTCTTT
CASSLVGGVGTEAFF
>TRBJ2-2|.|.|TRBV28
TGTGCCACCACGAACACCGGGGAGCTGTTTTTT
CATTNTGELFF
>TRBJ2-1|.|TRBD2|TRBV7-8
TGTGCCAGCAGCTTAATCGGCGGGAGGGAGAGCAATGAGCAGTTCTTC
CASSLIGGRESNEQFF
>TRBJ2-3|.|TRBD1|TRBV7-2
TGTGCCAGCAGCCGTCGACAGGGGAACACAGATACGCAGTATTTT
CASSRRQGNTDTQYF
>TRBJ2-7|.|TRBD2|TRBV6-1
TGTGCCAGCAGCGAAGCAACTAGCGGAACCTACGAGCAGTACTTC
CASSEATSGTYEQYF
>TRBJ2-1|.|TRBD2|TRBV6-5
TGTGCCAGCAGAGCGGGAGGGGAGGCCAATGAGCAGTTCTTC
CASRAGGEANEQFF
>TRBJ2-7|.|TRBD2|TRBV29-1
TGCAGCGCCGTAGCGGGAGACCACTCCTACGAGCAGTACTTC
CSAVAGDHSYEQYF
>TRBJ2-5|.|TRBD1|TRBV4-3
TGCGCCAGCAGCCAAGATAGGGGGACAGTAGAGACCCAGTACTTC
CASSQDRGTVETQYF
>TRBJ1-2|.|.|TRBV18
TGTGCCAGCTCACCACCGGCGCAAGCGGGCGGCTACACCTTC
CASSPPAQAGGYTF
>TRBJ1-5|.|.|TRBV7-2
TGTGCCAGCAGCCCGGGCGGAGGGATCGGGTATCAGCCCCAGCATTTT
CASSPGGGIGYQPQHF
>TRBJ1-4|few|.|TRBV6-5
TGTGCCAGCAGTCCCGGGACATTAACTAAACTGTTTTTT
CASSPGTLTKLFF
>TRBJ1-4|.|.|TRBV7-9
TGTGCCAGCAGCTTCGATGGCGGCCTTAATGAAAAACTGTTTTTT
CASSFDGGLNEKLFF
>TRBJ2-7|.|TRBD2|TRBV29-1
TGCAGCGCCGGGACTAGCCGGTACGAGCAGTACTTC
CSAGTSRYEQYF
>TRBJ2-1|.|TRBD2|TRBV10-2
TGCGCCACCTCTAGCGGCTCCTACAATGAGCAGTTCTTC
CATSSGSYNEQFF
>TRBJ1-1|.|TRBD1|TRBV28
TGTGCCAGCAGTTATAAGAACAGGGGGAACACTGAAGCTTTCTTT
CASSYKNRGNTEAFF
>TRBJ2-7|once|.|TRBV28
TGTGCCAGCAGTTTCCTTGACGAGCAGTACTTC
CASSFLDEQYF
>TRBJ2-5|.|.|TRBV19
TGTGCCAGTAGTAAGGGGGGGGGCCGGGAGACCCAGTACTTC
CASSKGGGRETQYF
>TRBJ2-1|.|TRBD1|TRBV29-1
TGCAGCGTGGCCGGGACAGCAGACAATGAGCAGTTCTTC
CSVAGTADNEQFF
>TRBJ1-5|.|TRBD1|TRBV18
TGTGCCAGCTCACTCGGACAGGAAAATCAGCCCCAGCATTTT
CASSLGQENQPQHF
>TRBJ1-3|.|.|TRBV4-2
TGTGCCAGCAGCCAAGATAGCAGGGTTGGAAACACCATATATTTT
CASSQDSRVGNTIYF
>TRBJ2-7|.|.|TRBV29-1
TGCAGCGTTGGCCAAGCGTACGCTTACGAGCAGTACTTC
CSVGQAYAYEQYF
>TRBJ2-7|.|TRBD1|TRBV10-3
TGTGCCATCCAAACAGGGGGCTCCTACGAGCAGTACTTC
CAIQTGGSYEQYF
>TRBJ2-2|few|TRBD2|TRBV30
TGTGCCCAGGGAGGGAAAGGCACCGGGGAGCTGTTTTTT
CAQGGKGTGELFF
>TRBJ2-1|.|TRBD2|TRBV6-5
TGTGCCAGCAGTTTGATTAGCGGGAGGGAGGGGTTCTTC
CASSLISGREGFF
>TRBJ1-4|.|.|TRBV15
TGTGCCACCAGCGTGGACAGCCCAAATGAAAAACTGTTTTTT
CATSVDSPNEKLFF